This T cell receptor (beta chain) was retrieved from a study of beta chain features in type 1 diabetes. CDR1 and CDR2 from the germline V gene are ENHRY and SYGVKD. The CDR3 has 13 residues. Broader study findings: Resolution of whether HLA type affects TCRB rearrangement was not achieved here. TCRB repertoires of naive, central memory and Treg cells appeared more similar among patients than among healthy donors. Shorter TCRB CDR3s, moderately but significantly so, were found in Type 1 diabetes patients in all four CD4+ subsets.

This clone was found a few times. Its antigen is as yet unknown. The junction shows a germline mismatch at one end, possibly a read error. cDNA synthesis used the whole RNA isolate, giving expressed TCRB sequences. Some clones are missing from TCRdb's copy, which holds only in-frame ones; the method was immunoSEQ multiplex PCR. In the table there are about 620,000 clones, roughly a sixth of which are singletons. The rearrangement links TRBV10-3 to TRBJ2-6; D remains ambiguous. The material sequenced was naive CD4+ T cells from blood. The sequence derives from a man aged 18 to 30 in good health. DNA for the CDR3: TGTGCCAGCAGTGAGCTCGGGGCCAACGTCCTGACTTTC. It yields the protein CASSELGANVLTF.